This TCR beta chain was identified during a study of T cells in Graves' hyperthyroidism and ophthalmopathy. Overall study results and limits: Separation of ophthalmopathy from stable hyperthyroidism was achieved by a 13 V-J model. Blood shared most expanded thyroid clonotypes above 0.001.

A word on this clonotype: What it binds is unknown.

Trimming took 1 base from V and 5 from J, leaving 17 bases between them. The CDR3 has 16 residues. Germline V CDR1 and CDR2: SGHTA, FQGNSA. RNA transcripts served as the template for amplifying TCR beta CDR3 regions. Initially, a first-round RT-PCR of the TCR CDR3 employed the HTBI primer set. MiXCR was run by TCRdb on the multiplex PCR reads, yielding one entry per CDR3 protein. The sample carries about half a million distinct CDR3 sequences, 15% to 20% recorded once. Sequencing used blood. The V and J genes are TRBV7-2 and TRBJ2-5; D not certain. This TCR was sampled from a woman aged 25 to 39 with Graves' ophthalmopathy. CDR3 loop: CASSLGGLPNLETQYF. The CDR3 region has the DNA TGTGCCAGCAGCTTAGGTGGCCTACCTAATTTGGAGACCCAGTACTTC.